Given below is one T cell receptor (beta chain) in context. This specimen comes from a study of blood T cell repertoires in COVID-19. The overall study: Whether acute or convalescent, the COVID-19 samples came from the United States, Italy and Spain. Sources were T cells, B-cell-depleted T cells, or PBMCs; the material itself was cDNA or gDNA.

The participants were between about 18 and 89 years old and came from roughly 25 US areas. V was pared by 6 bases and J by 0 bases, with 12 bases between. The CDR3 length is 15 residues. CDR1 and CDR2 (germline): MNHEY, SVGAGI. Sequencing used immunoSEQ multiplex PCR; TCRdb keeps in-frame clones, though not all of them. Of hundreds of thousands of clones listed, roughly 80% are singletons. This sequence originates from a woman aged 40 to 50 who had been exposed to COVID-19. This sequence joins TRBV6-5 and TRBJ1-5; possibly TRBD1 for D (5 bases). Specimen: PBMCs or T cells enriched from blood (not recorded which). The CDR3 bases are TGTGCCAGCAGGTTCGGACATGGTAGCAATCAGCCCCAGCATTTT. It yields the protein CASRFGHGSNQPQHF.